Below, 14 T cell receptor beta chains from the same sample are listed, as sequenced in a study of stem cell transplantation in POMP-related autoinflammatory disease. Profiling relied on immunoSEQ multiplex PCR, and the TCRdb table lists in-frame clones only, not all of them. The sample carries 9,000 to 10,000 clones, about 76% recorded once. The specimen was CD4+ T cells from PBMCs, collected after stem cell transplantation. These receptors were collected from a human patient with POMP-related autoinflammation and immune dysregulation (PRAID). The T cells may partly be graft donor cells.

The rearrangement links TRBV19 to TRBJ1-4; weak D call: TRBD1 (6 bases). CDR1 is LNHDA and CDR2 is SQIVND in the germline V gene (reference sequence). The V end was cut by 4 bases, the J end by 8 bases, with 17 bases between. This CDR3 has 15 residues. The CDR3 sequence: CASSTPGGGDEKLFF. DNA for the CDR3: TGTGCCAGTAGTACCCCCGGAGGGGGGGACGAAAAACTGTTTTTT.

The DNA for the CDR3 is TGTGCCAGCAGACCGATCGGGACACGGGCTTCCTACGAGCAGTACTTC. Translated: CASRPIGTRASYEQYF. The J gene is TRBJ2-7, the V gene TRBV28; D may be TRBD1 (6 bases). The V and J ends lost 6 bases and 1 base respectively, with 19 bases between them. The germline V gene has CDR1 MDHEN and CDR2 SYDVKM. The length of the CDR3 is 16 residues.

The J gene is TRBJ2-7, the V gene TRBV28, with D possibly TRBD2 on 5 matching bases. Trimming pared 8 bases from V and 6 bases from J, leaving 14 bases between. Germline-derived CDR1 and CDR2 are MDHEN and SYDVKM. The CDR3 covers 12 residues. The CDR3, as DNA: TGTGCCAGCGGAGGCGCCCTGGGCGAGCAGTACTTC. Translation: CASGGALGEQYF.

The chain links TRBV7-9 to TRBJ1-1; maybe TRBD1 (5 bases). Looked up from germline, CDR1 is SEHNR and CDR2 is FQNEAQ (reference sequence). The V end was cut by 4 bases, the J end by 7 bases, with 19 bases between. The CDR3 is made up of 15 amino acids. The CDR3 is CASSYRSGQGGEAFF. CDR3 bases: TGTGCCAGCAGCTACCGATCGGGGCAGGGCGGTGAAGCTTTCTTT.

This chain joins TRBV20-1 and TRBJ2-3, with D unclear. V lost 6 bases, J lost 10 bases, and 14 bases lay in between. Germline V gene data show CDR1 as DFQATT and CDR2 as SNEGSKA (reference sequence). The CDR3 totals 11 residues. The CDR3 bases are TGCAGTGCCTATAACCGGGCCTCGCAGTATTTT. Its translation is CSAYNRASQYF.

The rearrangement joins TRBV11-2 to TRBJ2-2; D possibly corresponds to TRBD1 (5 bases). The germline CDR1 and CDR2 sequences are SGHAT and FQNNGV. The CDR3 sequence is 16 residues long. V dropped 4 bases and J dropped 1 base, with 13 bases sitting between them. CDR3 in DNA: TGTGCCAGCAGCTCGCACAGGCAGCGGAACACCGGGGAGCTGTTTTTT. As protein: CASSSHRQRNTGELFF.

Here the CDR3 DNA reads TGTGCCAGCAGCTCCCCGGAAAATCAGCCCCAGCATTTT. This encodes CASSSPENQPQHF. The rearrangement uses TRBV7-8 and TRBJ1-5; no clear D gene. In germline, CDR1 is SGHVS, CDR2 FQNEAQ. The CDR3 sequence is 13 residues long. V lost 4 bases to trimming and J lost 4 bases, with 8 bases between them.

The genes are TRBV19 and TRBJ2-7, with D unresolved. The CDR3 contains 13 residues. The V end lost 6 bases, the J end lost 3 bases, and 12 bases lay between the germline ends. CDR1 is LNHDA and CDR2 is SQIVND in the germline V gene (reference sequence). The CDR3 region has the DNA TGTGCCAGTAGCCCCAGAAACAGCTACGAGCAGTACTTC. Encoded protein: CASSPRNSYEQYF.

V is TRBV10-1 and J is TRBJ2-5; no clear D. Germline V gives CDR1 WNHNN, CDR2 SYGVQD (reference sequence). This CDR3 comprises 13 residues. The V end lost 2 bases, the J end lost 5 bases, and 9 bases lay between the germline ends. CDR3 sequence (DNA): TGCGCCAGCAGTGAGGCTGGGATGGAGACCCAGTACTTC. Its protein product is CASSEAGMETQYF.

This clone appeared a single time. V is TRBV5-1 and J is TRBJ1-6, with D maybe TRBD1 (5 bases). This CDR3 contains 22 residues. Trimming cost V 4 bases and J 5 bases, with 34 bases left between them. Germline values: CDR1 SGHRS, CDR2 YFSETQ. The CDR3 DNA reads TGCGCCAGCAGCCAGCACCGGGGCCCGGTACTACGGAGTTCCAAGGATAATTCACCCCTCCACTTT. Its translation is CASSQHRGPVLRSSKDNSPLHF.

This sequence joins TRBV11-3 and TRBJ2-3; perhaps TRBD2 as D (6 bases). The CDR3 covers 14 residues. The V gene's germline CDR1 is SGHNT and CDR2 YENEEA. Trimming took 3 bases from V and 0 from J, leaving 7 bases between them. In DNA, the CDR3 is TGTGCCAGCAGCTTGGGGACTAGCACAGATACGCAGTATTTT. Amino acid sequence: CASSLGTSTDTQYF.

The chain combines TRBV19 with TRBJ1-5; no clear D gene. The length of the CDR3 is 15 residues. CDR1 is LNHDA, CDR2 SQIVND, per germline (reference sequence). The V end was cut by 7 bases, the J end by 5 bases, with 18 bases between. The DNA for the CDR3 is TGTGCCAGTACCGAGGGCGGCCCCGTCCATCAGCCCCAGCATTTT. Translating gives CASTEGGPVHQPQHF.

The rearrangement uses TRBV27 and TRBJ2-5, with TRBD1 as a possible D gene (7 bases). CDR3 length: 15 residues. Germline loops: CDR1 MNHEY, CDR2 SMNVEV (reference sequence). Trimming removed 2 bases at V and 5 bases at J, with 15 bases between. The CDR3 region is CASSLDSRGRETQYF. CDR3 DNA: TGTGCCAGCAGTTTAGACAGCAGGGGGAGGGAGACCCAGTACTTC.

The chain carries TRBV7-8 and TRBJ2-1; tentatively, D is TRBD1 or TRBD2 (5 bases each). V was shortened by 4 bases and J by 4 bases, with 14 bases between the two germline ends. This CDR3 is built from 15 residues. Germline-derived CDR1 and CDR2 are SGHVS and FQNEAQ. The CDR3 coding sequence is TGTGCCAGCAGCTCCTGGGGGTTATCGTACAATGAGCAGTTCTTC. Residues: CASSSWGLSYNEQFF.